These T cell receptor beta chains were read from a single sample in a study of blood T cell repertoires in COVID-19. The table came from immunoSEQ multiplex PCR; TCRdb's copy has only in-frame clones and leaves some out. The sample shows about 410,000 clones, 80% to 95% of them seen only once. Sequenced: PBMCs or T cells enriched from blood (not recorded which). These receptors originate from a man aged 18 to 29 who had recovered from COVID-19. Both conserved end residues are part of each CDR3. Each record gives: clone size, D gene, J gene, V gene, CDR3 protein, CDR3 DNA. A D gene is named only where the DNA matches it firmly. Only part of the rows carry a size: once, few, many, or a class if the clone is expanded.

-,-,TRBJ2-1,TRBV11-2,CASSLRGAGPYNEQFF,TGTGCCAGCAGCTTACGAGGGGCGGGGCCTTACAATGAGCAGTTCTTC
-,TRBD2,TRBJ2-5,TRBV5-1,CASSEVVAGAETQYF,TGCGCCAGCAGCGAGGTGGTAGCGGGGGCGGAGACCCAGTACTTC
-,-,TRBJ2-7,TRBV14,CASSPLSTLTSGQYF,TGTGCCAGCAGCCCGCTTTCGACCCTCACTTCGGGGCAGTACTTC
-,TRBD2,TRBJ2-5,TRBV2,CASSAGLAGVGETQYF,TGTGCCAGCAGTGCAGGACTAGCGGGAGTGGGGGAGACCCAGTACTTC
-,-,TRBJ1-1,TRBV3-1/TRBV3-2,CASSQAAGLNTEAFF,TGTGCCAGCAGCCAAGCTGCAGGGCTGAACACTGAAGCTTTCTTT
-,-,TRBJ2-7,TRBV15,CATSKDTAYEQYF,TGTGCCACCAGCAAGGACACAGCCTACGAGCAGTACTTC
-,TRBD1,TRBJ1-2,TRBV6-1,CASSEALHRGRGYTF,TGTGCCAGCAGTGAAGCGCTTCACAGGGGGCGAGGCTACACCTTC
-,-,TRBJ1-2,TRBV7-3,CASSLVAGKDYGYTF,TGTGCCAGCAGCTTGGTGGCAGGGAAGGACTATGGCTACACCTTC
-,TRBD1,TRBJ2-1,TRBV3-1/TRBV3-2,CASSLSGRDRNEQFF,TGTGCCAGCAGCCTTAGCGGTCGGGACAGGAATGAGCAGTTCTTC
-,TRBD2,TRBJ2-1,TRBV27,CASSLSSGRALYNEQFF,TGTGCCAGCAGTTTATCTAGCGGGAGGGCCCTCTACAATGAGCAGTTCTTC
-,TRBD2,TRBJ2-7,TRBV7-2,CASSLGLAAEQYF,TGTGCCAGCAGCCTAGGACTAGCTGCAGAGCAGTACTTC
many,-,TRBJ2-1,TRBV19,CASSLERVVAIEQFF,TGTGCCAGTAGCCTTGAGCGGGTCGTTGCTATTGAGCAGTTCTTC
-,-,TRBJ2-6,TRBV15,CATSRDGVSGANVLTF,TGTGCCACCAGCAGAGACGGGGTCTCTGGGGCCAACGTCCTGACTTTC
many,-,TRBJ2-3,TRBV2,CASREGLVADTQYF,TGTGCCAGCAGGGAGGGGCTAGTGGCAGATACGCAGTATTTT
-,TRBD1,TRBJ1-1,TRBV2,CASSGTGGGRTEAFF,TGTGCCAGCAGTGGTACAGGGGGCGGGCGCACTGAAGCTTTCTTT
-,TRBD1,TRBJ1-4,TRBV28,CASSFLPDRGYRTSNEKLFF,TGTGCCAGCAGTTTCCTACCGGACAGGGGGTATCGTACTTCTAATGAAAAACTGTTTTTT
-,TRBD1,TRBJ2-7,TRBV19,CASSIRGQGASEQYF,TGTGCCAGTAGTATAAGGGGACAGGGTGCAAGCGAGCAGTACTTC